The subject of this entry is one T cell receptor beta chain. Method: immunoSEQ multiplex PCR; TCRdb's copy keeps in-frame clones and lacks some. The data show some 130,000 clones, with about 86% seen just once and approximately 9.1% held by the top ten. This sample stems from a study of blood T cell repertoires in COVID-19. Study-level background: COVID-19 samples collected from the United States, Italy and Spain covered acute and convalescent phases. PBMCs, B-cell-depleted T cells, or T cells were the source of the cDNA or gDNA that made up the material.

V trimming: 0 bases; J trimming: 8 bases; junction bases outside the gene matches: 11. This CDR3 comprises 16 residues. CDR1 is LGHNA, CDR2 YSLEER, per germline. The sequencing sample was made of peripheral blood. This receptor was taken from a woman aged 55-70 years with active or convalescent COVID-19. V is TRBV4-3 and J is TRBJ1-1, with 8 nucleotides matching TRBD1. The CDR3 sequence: CASSQDRQGIIGEAFF. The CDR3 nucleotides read TGCGCCAGCAGCCAAGACCGACAGGGGATTATTGGGGAAGCTTTCTTT.